A single sample gave rise to the 5 T cell receptor beta chains below, sequenced in a study of blood T cell repertoires in COVID-19. This table comes from immunoSEQ multiplex PCR, and its TCRdb copy is limited to in-frame clones, with some not included. The table includes fewer than 350,000 clones, around 90% detected once. What was sequenced was PBMCs or T cells enriched from blood (not recorded which). Receptors were obtained from a woman between 18 and 29 years old with acute COVID-19.

This rearrangement joins TRBV6-6 to TRBJ1-3; the D is unclear. Germline V CDR1 and CDR2: MNHNY, SVGAGI (reference sequence). V was cut by 2 bases and J by 2 bases, with 7 bases left in between. The CDR3 spans 14 residues. The CDR3 loop is CASSYGIPGNTIYF. CDR3 DNA sequence: TGTGCCAGCAGTTACGGCATTCCTGGAAACACCATATATTTT.

V is TRBV27 and J is TRBJ2-3, with a possible D match to TRBD1 (5 bases). V gave up 6 bases and J gave up 4 bases, with 8 bases separating them. The CDR3 is made up of 12 amino acids. The germline V gene encodes CDR1 MNHEY and CDR2 SMNVEV (reference sequence). The CDR3 region is CASSLGPDTQYF. CDR3 coding DNA: TGTGCCAGCAGCCTGGGGCCAGATACGCAGTATTTT.

There are a few counts of this clone. CDR3: CASSLGLLGAGYGYTF. CDR3 coding DNA: TGTGCCAGCAGCTTAGGGTTGTTGGGGGCGGGCTATGGCTACACCTTC. The chain recombines TRBV7-2 with TRBJ1-2; possibly TRBD1 for D (6 bases). The CDR3 covers 16 residues. Trimming removed 1 base at V and 4 bases at J, with 16 bases between. Germline lookup yields CDR1 SGHTA and CDR2 FQGNSA.

V is TRBV19 and J is TRBJ1-2; 9 bases align to TRBD1. V was pared by 7 bases and J by 4 bases, with 13 bases of the junction left unmatched. The CDR3 runs to 16 residues. Germline V gene sequence: CDR1 LNHDA, CDR2 SQIVND (reference sequence). The CDR3 loop is CASKQRSGQGFYGYTF. CDR3 sequence (DNA): TGTGCCAGTAAACAGAGGTCGGGACAGGGTTTCTATGGCTACACCTTC.

The CDR3 protein is CASRTSGSNMNIQYF. The CDR3 DNA follows: TGCGCCAGTCGGACTAGCGGGAGTAATATGAACATTCAGTACTTC. This rearrangement joins TRBV5-1 to TRBJ2-4; 13 bases fit TRBD2. Germline CDR1 is SGHRS and CDR2 is YFSETQ. This CDR3 comprises 15 residues. Losses at the gene ends were 8 bases for V and 7 bases for J; bases not matched to a gene: 9.